Shown below are 17 T cell receptor beta chains from a single sample sequenced in a study of beta chain features in type 1 diabetes. Expressed TCRB transcripts were sequenced after all isolated RNA was converted to cDNA. Sequenced by immunoSEQ multiplex PCR; TCRdb stores in-frame clones only, minus some. The sample includes 200,000 to 250,000 clones, more than 65% of them seen just once. The sample comprised naive CD4+ T cells from blood. Receptors originate from a man aged 25 to 45 in good health.

The chain is built from TRBV30 and TRBJ2-5, with 7 nucleotides matching TRBD2. V dropped 2 bases and J dropped 5; count of bases not matched to a gene: 5. There are 13 residues in the CDR3. The V gene's germline CDR1 is GTSNPN and CDR2 SVGIG (reference sequence). Here the CDR3 reads CAWSLTSPETQYF. The CDR3 region has the DNA TGTGCCTGGAGTCTGACTAGCCCGGAGACCCAGTACTTC.

This clone was recorded only once. The chain employs TRBV1 and TRBJ2-7; TRBD1, the table's D call, lacks a check against the DNA. TRBV1 is flagged as a pseudogene. The CDR3 is 14 residues long. The CDR3 is CTPSDRGATYEQYF. In DNA form, the CDR3 reads TGCACCCCTTCGGACAGGGGGGCAACCTACGAGCAGTACTTC.

The rearrangement joins TRBV7-8 to TRBJ2-3; tentatively, D is TRBD2 (5 bases). Trimming shortened V by 5 bases and J by 4 bases, and 22 bases separated the two germline ends. This CDR3 is built from 17 residues. Per germline, CDR1 SGHVS and CDR2 FQNEAQ. The DNA of the CDR3 is TGTGCCAGCAGCGTTAGCGCGCCTTACCTTCGCGCAGATACGCAGTATTTT. Residues: CASSVSAPYLRADTQYF.

V and J are TRBV25-1 and TRBJ2-6; D gene ambiguous. Germline V lookup: CDR1 MGHDK, CDR2 SYGVNS. The CDR3 has 14 residues. V lost 4 bases to trimming and J lost 0 bases, with 4 bases between them. This CDR3 is CASSGSSGANVLTF. In nucleotides, the CDR3 is TGTGCCAGCAGTGGGAGCTCTGGGGCCAACGTCCTGACTTTC.

In its sample, this clone was seen a few times. J is TRBJ2-1 and V is TRBV30; D perhaps matches TRBD1 (5 bases). V was pared by 7 bases and J by 0 bases, with 16 bases between. CDR3 length: 15 residues. From germline, CDR1 is GTSNPN and CDR2 SVGIG (reference sequence). CDR3 DNA: TGTGCCTCTACCTCAGGGCCTTACTCCTACAATGAGCAGTTCTTC. Translated, it gives CASTSGPYSYNEQFF.

The chain has TRBV7-2 and TRBJ2-1; D is possibly TRBD2 (5 bases). CDR1 and CDR2 from the germline V gene are SGHTA and FQGNSA. V lost 2 bases to trimming and J lost 4 bases, with 12 bases between them. The CDR3 contains 15 residues. The CDR3 nucleotides are TGTGCCAGCAGCTTATCACGGGGAGAATACAATGAGCAGTTCTTC. It is translated as CASSLSRGEYNEQFF.

The chain uses TRBV4-1 and TRBJ2-1; 9 nucleotides agree with TRBD2. This CDR3 has 13 residues. V gave up 0 bases and J gave up 12 bases; unmatched junction bases: 3. Germline V gene lookup returns CDR1 MGHRA and CDR2 YSYEKL. CDR3 nucleotides: TGCGCCAGCAGCCAAGAGGGGACTAGCACGCAGTTCTTC. It specifies CASSQEGTSTQFF.

This chain connects TRBV9 to TRBJ1-5, with 8 bases identical to TRBD1. The CDR3 runs 15 residues. Germline assignment: CDR1 SGDLS and CDR2 YYNGEE. Trimming at V came to 3 bases and at J to 1 base, leaving 3 bases not matched to a gene. The CDR3 protein is CASSAGTGSNQPQHF. Here the CDR3 DNA reads TGTGCCAGCAGCGCCGGGACAGGCAGCAATCAGCCCCAGCATTTT.

The chain is built from TRBV5-4 and TRBJ2-1; D is unresolved. From germline, CDR1 is SGHNT and CDR2 YYREEE (reference sequence). Trimming shortened V by 1 base and J by 4 bases, and 12 bases separated the two germline ends. There are 15 residues in the CDR3. CDR3 sequence: CASSLTGRTYNEQFF. Written as DNA, the CDR3 is TGTGCCAGCAGCTTGACTGGCCGTACATACAATGAGCAGTTCTTC.

This clone has a single count. The chain carries TRBV25-1 and TRBJ2-7, with no clear D. The CDR3 totals 13 residues. Germline V gene sequence: CDR1 MGHDK, CDR2 SYGVNS. Trimming stripped 5 bases from V and 7 bases from J, with 15 bases between. CDR3 nucleotides: TGTGCCAGCAGTCAAAGCCAAGAATTAGAGCAGTACTTC. This codes for CASSQSQELEQYF.

The chain joins TRBV29-1 to TRBJ2-7, with 10 bases aligning to TRBD1. The trim removed 6 bases at V and 2 bases at J, leaving 7 bases unmatched. Germline CDR1 reads SQVTM; CDR2 reads ANQGSEA. The CDR3 length is 14 residues. CDR3 sequence reads: CSVARDRGTYEQYF. The DNA for the CDR3 is TGCAGCGTCGCCCGGGACAGGGGAACCTACGAGCAGTACTTC.

This chain links TRBV7-2 with TRBJ1-2; D gene unclear. Per germline, CDR1 SGHTA and CDR2 FQGNSA. The CDR3 extends over 13 amino acids. Deletions cut 4 bases from V and 5 bases from J, with 11 bases between. CDR3 sequence reads: CASSSRGVYGYTF. In DNA form, the CDR3 reads TGTGCCAGCAGCTCTCGTGGTGTGTATGGCTACACCTTC.

This clone was observed a handful of times. This rearrangement joins TRBV18 to TRBJ1-1; D gene unclear. V lost 4 bases, J lost 3 bases, and 3 bases lay in between. Germline-derived CDR1 and CDR2 are KGHSH and LQKENI. The CDR3 has 11 residues. CDR3 in amino acids: CASSRDTEAFF. Here the CDR3 DNA reads TGTGCCAGCTCACGTGACACTGAAGCTTTCTTT. Based on the CDR3 plus reference TRBV18 and TRBJ1-1, the full variable domain is NAGVMQNPRHLVRRRGQEARLRCSPMKGHSHVYWYRQLPEEGLKFMVYLQKENIIDESGMPKERFSAEFPKEGPSILRIQQVVRGDSAAYFCASSRDTEAFFGQGTRLTVV.

V gene TRBV30 combines with J gene TRBJ2-3, with D perhaps TRBD2 (5 bases). The CDR3 consists of 13 residues. Germline V lookup: CDR1 GTSNPN, CDR2 SVGIG (reference sequence). The V gene lost 1 base and the J gene lost 0 bases, with 5 bases spanning the gap. The CDR3 reads CAWSGESTDTQYF. DNA of the CDR3: TGTGCCTGGAGTGGGGAGAGCACAGATACGCAGTATTTT.

V and J are TRBV4-1 and TRBJ2-7, with a possible D match to TRBD1 (5 bases). Germline CDR1 and CDR2: MGHRA and YSYEKL. CDR3 length equals 14 residues. V lost 2 bases, J lost 2 bases, and 10 bases lay in between. The chain's CDR3 is CASSQQGLAYEQYF. The CDR3 bases are TGCGCCAGCAGCCAACAGGGTCTGGCCTACGAGCAGTACTTC.

Worth noting for this clone: The sample has other DNA sequences that encode this CDR3 too. The V call is TRBV11-2, the J call TRBJ2-5; D is unclear. Germline CDR1 is SGHAT and CDR2 is FQNNGV. The CDR3 covers 13 residues. V lost 1 base and J lost 1, with 4 bases in between. CDR3 amino acids: CASSLGSQETQYF. The DNA of the CDR3 is TGTGCCAGCAGCTTAGGCAGCCAAGAGACCCAGTACTTC.

The chain combines TRBV7-9 with TRBJ2-5; D possibly corresponds to TRBD2 (6 bases). The germline V gene encodes CDR1 SEHNR and CDR2 FQNEAQ (reference sequence). V gave up 0 bases and J gave up 5 bases, with 13 bases separating them. The CDR3 covers 15 residues. CDR3 sequence reads: CASSLAGPSDETQYF. The CDR3 coding sequence is TGTGCCAGCAGCTTAGCAGGCCCTAGCGATGAGACCCAGTACTTC.